The rows below give T cell receptor beta chains drawn from one sample of a study of shared T cell receptors in the human thymus. Clones were sequenced by immunoSEQ multiplex PCR, and TCRdb holds only the in-frame ones, with some missing. The sample holds some 660,000 clones, about 90% seen once. The same data also went into a second study, on human thymus T cells.

The specimen was thymocytes. The source is a boy in the first two years of life with a congenital heart defect. Both conserved end residues are part of each CDR3. A D gene is named only where the DNA matches it firmly. Clone size, where shown, is once, few, many, or a class for clones that have expanded.

clone_size: -
d_call: -
v_call: TRBV7-8
j_call: TRBJ1-1
cdr3_aa: CASSPPTVLTEAFF
cdr3_nt: TGTGCCAGCAGCCCCCCAACAGTGCTCACTGAAGCTTTCTTT

clone_size: -
d_call: -
v_call: TRBV7-2
j_call: TRBJ2-7
cdr3_aa: CASSPRDRRHEQYF
cdr3_nt: TGTGCCAGCAGCCCGCGGGACAGAAGACACGAGCAGTACTTC

clone_size: -
d_call: TRBD2
v_call: TRBV11-2
j_call: TRBJ2-1
cdr3_aa: CASSSRTSTDEQFF
cdr3_nt: TGTGCCAGCAGCTCCCGGACTAGTACGGATGAGCAGTTCTTC

clone_size: -
d_call: -
v_call: TRBV7-6
j_call: TRBJ1-5
cdr3_aa: CASSLGGADLNQPQHF
cdr3_nt: TGTGCCAGCAGCTTAGGAGGCGCGGACTTAAATCAGCCCCAGCATTTT

clone_size: few
d_call: TRBD1
v_call: TRBV18
j_call: TRBJ1-5
cdr3_aa: CASSPDSIHPRTGEVGGNQPQHF
cdr3_nt: TGTGCCAGCTCACCTGATTCCATCCACCCGAGGACAGGGGAGGTTGGGGGAAATCAGCCCCAGCATTTT

clone_size: -
d_call: -
v_call: TRBV7-2
j_call: TRBJ1-6
cdr3_aa: CASSEGQGQSPLHF
cdr3_nt: TGTGCCAGCAGCGAAGGCCAGGGCCAATCACCCCTCCACTTT

clone_size: -
d_call: TRBD1
v_call: TRBV5-4
j_call: TRBJ1-2
cdr3_aa: CASSLAGTGNYGYTF
cdr3_nt: TGTGCCAGCAGCTTGGCCGGGACAGGGAACTATGGCTACACCTTC

clone_size: -
d_call: -
v_call: TRBV7-6
j_call: TRBJ1-1
cdr3_aa: CASSFLIGQFHTEAFF
cdr3_nt: TGTGCCAGCAGCTTCCTTATCGGACAGTTCCACACTGAAGCTTTCTTT

clone_size: -
d_call: -
v_call: TRBV10-1
j_call: TRBJ1-1
cdr3_aa: CASSDRGSTEAFF
cdr3_nt: TGCGCCAGCAGTGACAGGGGAAGCACTGAAGCTTTCTTT

clone_size: -
d_call: TRBD2
v_call: TRBV5-8
j_call: TRBJ2-1
cdr3_aa: CASSFFAGGGSYNEQFF
cdr3_nt: TGTGCCAGCAGCTTTTTTGCGGGAGGGGGCTCCTACAATGAGCAGTTCTTC

clone_size: once
d_call: -
v_call: TRBV27
j_call: TRBJ1-6
cdr3_aa: CASSIVPGNNSPLHF
cdr3_nt: TGTGCCAGCAGCATTGTTCCCGGGAATAATTCACCCCTCCACTTT

clone_size: -
d_call: TRBD1
v_call: TRBV19
j_call: TRBJ2-7
cdr3_aa: CASSGGQGDYEQYF
cdr3_nt: TGTGCCAGTAGTGGGGGACAGGGGGACTACGAGCAGTACTTC

clone_size: -
d_call: TRBD1
v_call: TRBV7-9
j_call: TRBJ2-7
cdr3_aa: CASSCNRGVRYEQYF
cdr3_nt: TGTGCCAGCAGCTGTAACAGGGGTGTAAGGTACGAGCAGTACTTC

clone_size: -
d_call: -
v_call: TRBV10-3
j_call: TRBJ2-3
cdr3_aa: CAISDLNSSTDTQYF
cdr3_nt: TGTGCCATCAGTGATCTAAACTCTAGCACAGATACGCAGTATTTT

clone_size: -
d_call: TRBD1
v_call: TRBV10-3
j_call: TRBJ1-5
cdr3_aa: CAIRVKQGQPQHF
cdr3_nt: TGTGCCATCAGGGTAAAACAGGGGCAGCCCCAGCATTTT